This T cell receptor (beta chain) emerged from a study of T cell repertoires in cytomegalovirus infection. Study overall: Shared public TCR beta signatures pointed to both CMV infection and a matching HLA type.

A single record per CDR3 protein comes from TCRdb applying MiXCR to the reads. The sample consists of about 770,000 distinct CDR3 sequences, under 35% of them appearing once. This clonotype has a handful of counts. The antigen is unknown. Per germline, CDR1 SGHVS and CDR2 FNYEAQ. V was trimmed by 7 bases and J by 8 bases, leaving 20 bases between them. The CDR3 has 14 amino acids. The J gene is TRBJ1-2, the V gene TRBV7-6, with D unresolved. Sequencing was performed on cultured CD8+ T cells from PBMCs, taken from culture after CMV antigen stimulation. This clonotype originated in a human donor in good health (CMV status not recorded). Some clones in this sample may be carry-over from other donors' samples. The CDR3 protein is CASKEGSSPRGYTF. The CDR3 bases are TGTGCCAGCAAGGAGGGCAGCTCCCCGCGGGGCTACACCTTC.